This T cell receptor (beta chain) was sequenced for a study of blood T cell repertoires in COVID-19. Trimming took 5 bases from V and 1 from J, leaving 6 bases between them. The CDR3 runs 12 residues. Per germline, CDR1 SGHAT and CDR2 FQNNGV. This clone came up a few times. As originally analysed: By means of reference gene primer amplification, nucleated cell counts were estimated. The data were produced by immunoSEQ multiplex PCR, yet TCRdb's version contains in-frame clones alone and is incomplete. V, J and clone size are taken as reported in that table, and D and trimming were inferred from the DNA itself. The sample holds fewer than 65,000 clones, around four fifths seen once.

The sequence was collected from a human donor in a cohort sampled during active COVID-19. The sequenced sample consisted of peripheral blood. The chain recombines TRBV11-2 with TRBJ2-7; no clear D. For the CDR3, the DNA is TGTGCCAGCAGCACTCTTTCCTACGAGCAGTACTTC. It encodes CASSTLSYEQYF.